This T cell receptor (beta chain) was found in a study of CD8+ T cells in alopecia areata. The V gene lost 0 bases and the J gene lost 4 bases, with 10 bases spanning the gap. The CDR3 length is 15 residues. Germline CDR1 and CDR2: MGHRA and YSYEKL. Documented treatment: oral pan-JAK inhibitor, 5-10 mg twice daily. RNA extraction and reverse transcription yielded cDNA as sequencing template. Sequencing was performed with immunoSEQ multiplex PCR; in TCRdb, only in-frame clones are kept and a portion is missing. There are 270,000 or so clones in the sample; 55% to 75% occur only once, and approximately 2% lies in the top ten. Study results and limitations: Scalp samples also yield sequences from resident alphabeta T cells of normal skin. Elevated clonality characterized lesional scalp relative to normal scalp, particularly in alopecia totalis/universalis.

A note on this clone: Its antigen is currently unknown.

The TCR comes from a human donor with alopecia areata. V is TRBV4-1 and J is TRBJ2-1; D gene uncertain. Sequencing was performed on CD4+ T cells sorted from blood, taken at week 24, from a patient treated with tofacitinib. CDR3 sequence: CASSQDPGRYNEQFF. The CDR3 DNA is TGCGCCAGCAGCCAAGATCCGGGTCGGTACAATGAGCAGTTCTTC.